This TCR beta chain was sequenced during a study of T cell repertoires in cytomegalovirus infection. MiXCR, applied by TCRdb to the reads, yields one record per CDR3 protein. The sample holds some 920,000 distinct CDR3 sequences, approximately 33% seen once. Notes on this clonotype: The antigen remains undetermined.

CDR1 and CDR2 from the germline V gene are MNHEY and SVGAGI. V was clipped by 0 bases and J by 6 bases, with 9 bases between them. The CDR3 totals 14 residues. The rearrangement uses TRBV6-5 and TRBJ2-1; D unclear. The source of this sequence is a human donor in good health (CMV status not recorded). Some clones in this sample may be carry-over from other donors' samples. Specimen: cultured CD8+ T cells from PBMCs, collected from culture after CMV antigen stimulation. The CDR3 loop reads CASSYSMGSNEQFF. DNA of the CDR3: TGTGCCAGCAGTTACTCGATGGGGTCCAATGAGCAGTTCTTC.